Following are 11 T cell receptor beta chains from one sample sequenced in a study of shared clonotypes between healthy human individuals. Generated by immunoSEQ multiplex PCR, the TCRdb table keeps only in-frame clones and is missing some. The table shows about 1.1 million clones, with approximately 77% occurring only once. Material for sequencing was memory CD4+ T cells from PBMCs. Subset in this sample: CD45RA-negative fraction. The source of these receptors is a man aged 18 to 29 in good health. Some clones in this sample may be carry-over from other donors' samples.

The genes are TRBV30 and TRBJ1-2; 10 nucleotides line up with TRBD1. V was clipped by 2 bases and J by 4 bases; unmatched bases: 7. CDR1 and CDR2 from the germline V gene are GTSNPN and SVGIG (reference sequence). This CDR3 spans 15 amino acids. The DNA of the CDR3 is TGTGCCTGGAGTTTAGGACAGGGGGGCGGCTATGGCTACACCTTC. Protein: CAWSLGQGGGYGYTF. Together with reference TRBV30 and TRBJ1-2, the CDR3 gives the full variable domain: SQTIHQWPATLVQPVGSPLSLECTVEGTSNPNLYWYRQAAGRGLQLLFYSVGIGQISSEVPQNLSASRPQDRQFILSSKKLLLSDSGFYLCAWSLGQGGGYGYTFGSGTRLTVV.

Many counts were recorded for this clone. The CDR3 DNA is TGTGCCAGCAGCTCGACTAGCGGGAGGGCCTTGGGCGGGGAGCTGTTTTTT. Amino acids: CASSSTSGRALGGELFF. V and J are TRBV11-2 and TRBJ2-2; 14 nucleotides align to TRBD2. V dropped 4 bases and J dropped 7; count of bases not matched to a gene: 8. The CDR3 is 17 amino acids. CDR1 is SGHAT, CDR2 FQNNGV, per germline.

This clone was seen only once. CDR3: CASRPRTEPGNTIYF. In nucleotides, the CDR3 is TGTGCCAGTAGACCCAGGACAGAGCCAGGAAACACCATATATTTT. The V and J genes are TRBV19 and TRBJ1-3, with D maybe TRBD1 (6 bases). Germline V gene data show CDR1 as LNHDA and CDR2 as SQIVND (reference sequence). The CDR3 has 15 amino acids. V lost 6 bases and J lost 4, with 16 bases in between. Variable domain in full (rest from reference TRBV19 and TRBJ1-3): DGGITQSPKYLFRKEGQNVTLSCEQNLNHDAMYWYRQDPGQGLRLIYYSQIVNDFQKGDIAEGYSVSREKKESFPLTVTSAQKNPTAFYLCASRPRTEPGNTIYFGEGSWLTVV.

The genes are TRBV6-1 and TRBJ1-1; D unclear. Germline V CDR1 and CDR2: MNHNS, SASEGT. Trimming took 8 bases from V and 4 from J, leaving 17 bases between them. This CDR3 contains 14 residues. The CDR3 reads CASLSITGFTEAFF. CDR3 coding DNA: TGTGCCAGCCTTTCTATCACGGGGTTCACTGAAGCTTTCTTT.

CDR3 coding DNA: TGCGCCAGCAGCCTGGGTACGGGGGATGATGGCGAAAAACTGTTTTTT. Amino acids: CASSLGTGDDGEKLFF. This chain connects TRBV5-1 to TRBJ1-4; perhaps TRBD1 as D (5 bases). Germline V lookup: CDR1 SGHRS, CDR2 YFSETQ. With 4 bases removed from V and 8 bases from J, the gap between germline ends came to 21 bases. This CDR3 contains 16 residues. The full variable domain, rest sourced from reference TRBV5-1 and TRBJ1-4, is KAGVTQTPRYLIKTRGQQVTLSCSPISGHRSVSWYQQTPGQGLQFLFEYFSETQRNKGNFPGRFSGRQFSNSRSEMNVSTLELGDSALYLCASSLGTGDDGEKLFFGSGTQLSVL.

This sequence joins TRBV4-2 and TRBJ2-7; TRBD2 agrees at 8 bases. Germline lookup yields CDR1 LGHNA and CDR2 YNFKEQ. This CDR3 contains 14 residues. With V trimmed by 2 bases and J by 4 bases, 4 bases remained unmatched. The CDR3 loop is CASSQMGLDYEQYF. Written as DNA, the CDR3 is TGTGCCAGCAGCCAAATGGGACTAGATTACGAGCAGTACTTC.

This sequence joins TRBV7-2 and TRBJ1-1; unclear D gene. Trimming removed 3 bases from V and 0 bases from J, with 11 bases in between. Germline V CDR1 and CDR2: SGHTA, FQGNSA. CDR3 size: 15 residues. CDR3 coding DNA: TGTGCCAGCAGCTTCGGAAGCACCATGAACACTGAAGCTTTCTTT. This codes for CASSFGSTMNTEAFF.

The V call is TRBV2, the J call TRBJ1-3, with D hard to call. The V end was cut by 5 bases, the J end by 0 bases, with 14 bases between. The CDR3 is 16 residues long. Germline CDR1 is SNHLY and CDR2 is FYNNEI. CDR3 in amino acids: CASSQMATSSGNTIYF. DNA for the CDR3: TGTGCCAGCAGTCAGATGGCGACGAGCTCTGGAAACACCATATATTTT.

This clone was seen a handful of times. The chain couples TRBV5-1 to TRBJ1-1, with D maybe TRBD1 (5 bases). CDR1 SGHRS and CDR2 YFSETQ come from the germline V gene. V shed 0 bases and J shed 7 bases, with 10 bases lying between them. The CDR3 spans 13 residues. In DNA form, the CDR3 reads TGCGCCAGCAGCTTGGTTGGGGGAGGTGAAGCTTTCTTT. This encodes CASSLVGGGEAFF.

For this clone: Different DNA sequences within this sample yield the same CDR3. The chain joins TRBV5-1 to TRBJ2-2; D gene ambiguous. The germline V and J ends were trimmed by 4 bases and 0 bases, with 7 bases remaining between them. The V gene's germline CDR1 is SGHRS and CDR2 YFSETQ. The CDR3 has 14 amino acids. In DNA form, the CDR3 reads TGCGCCAGCAGCGGCACAGCGAACACCGGGGAGCTGTTTTTT. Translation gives CASSGTANTGELFF.

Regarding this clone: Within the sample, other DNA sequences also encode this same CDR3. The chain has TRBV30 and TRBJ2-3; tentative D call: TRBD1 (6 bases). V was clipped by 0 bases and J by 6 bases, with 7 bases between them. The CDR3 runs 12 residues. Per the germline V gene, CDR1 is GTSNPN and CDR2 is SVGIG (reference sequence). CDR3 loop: CAWSVRGDTQYF. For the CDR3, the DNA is TGTGCCTGGAGTGTAAGGGGGGATACGCAGTATTTT.